These T cell receptor beta chains were read from a single sample in a study of T cells in Graves' hyperthyroidism and ophthalmopathy. MiXCR, applied by TCRdb to the multiplex PCR reads, yields one record per CDR3 protein. The sample lists around 600,000 distinct CDR3 sequences; around 13% were seen once. The specimen sequenced was blood. These receptors were collected from a woman aged 50 to 60 with Graves' ophthalmopathy. Each CDR3 is given with its conserved first and last residue. Each record gives: J gene, V gene, clone size, CDR3 length, D gene, CDR3 DNA, CDR3 protein. The D gene is left open where the match is weak. Size tells how often a clone was seen (once, few, many) or the class of an expanded clone, and some rows leave it out.

j_gene: TRBJ1-5
v_gene: TRBV9
abundance: few
len: 15
d_gene: TRBD1
CDR3nt: TGTGCCAGCAGCGTAGGGGTCGGACAGGGATTGTCCCAGCATTTT
CDR3aa: CASSVGVGQGLSQHF

j_gene: TRBJ2-7
v_gene: TRBV2
abundance: many
len: 12
d_gene: .
CDR3nt: TGTGCCAGCAGTGTTCAGGACTACGAGCAGTACTTC
CDR3aa: CASSVQDYEQYF

j_gene: TRBJ2-3
v_gene: TRBV9
abundance: few
len: 16
d_gene: TRBD2
CDR3nt: TGTGCCAGCAGCGTAGCGGGCGGGAGGAACACAGATACGCAGTATTTT
CDR3aa: CASSVAGGRNTDTQYF

j_gene: TRBJ2-5
v_gene: TRBV5-1
abundance: many
len: 13
d_gene: .
CDR3nt: TGCGCCAGCAGCTTGTATCCGGGAGAGACCCAGTACTTC
CDR3aa: CASSLYPGETQYF

j_gene: TRBJ1-2
v_gene: TRBV10-3
abundance: many
len: 15
d_gene: .
CDR3nt: TGTGCCATCAGCATCCTACAGGGAGCTAACTATGGCTACACCTTC
CDR3aa: CAISILQGANYGYTF

j_gene: TRBJ2-3
v_gene: TRBV19
abundance: .
len: 14
d_gene: TRBD1
CDR3nt: TGTGCCAGTAAAACAGGGGTAGGCACAGATACGCAGTATTTT
CDR3aa: CASKTGVGTDTQYF

j_gene: TRBJ1-6
v_gene: TRBV20-1
abundance: .
len: 17
d_gene: .
CDR3nt: TGCAGTGCTAGAGAGCCCCACCGGGCCCCCGAGATGACACCCCTCCACTTT
CDR3aa: CSAREPHRAPEMTPLHF

j_gene: TRBJ1-3
v_gene: TRBV5-1
abundance: .
len: 13
d_gene: TRBD1
CDR3nt: TGCGCCAGCACTGGGACAGACGGAAACACCATATATTTT
CDR3aa: CASTGTDGNTIYF

j_gene: TRBJ2-1
v_gene: TRBV27
abundance: many
len: 14
d_gene: .
CDR3nt: TGTGCCAGCAGTTTTCTCCCGGGAAACAATGAGCAGTTCTTC
CDR3aa: CASSFLPGNNEQFF

j_gene: TRBJ1-5
v_gene: TRBV6-2/TRBV6-3
abundance: many
len: 15
d_gene: TRBD1
CDR3nt: TGTGCCAGCAGTTCGGGACAGACAAGCAATCAGCCCCAGCATTTT
CDR3aa: CASSSGQTSNQPQHF

j_gene: TRBJ2-3
v_gene: TRBV7-3
abundance: few
len: 15
d_gene: TRBD2
CDR3nt: TGTGCCAGCAGCTTAAGAGGGAGGGCCTTAGATACGCAGTATTTT
CDR3aa: CASSLRGRALDTQYF

j_gene: TRBJ2-2
v_gene: TRBV7-2
abundance: many
len: 13
d_gene: .
CDR3nt: TGTGCCAGCAGCTCGCAGCGCACCGGGGAGCTGTTTTTT
CDR3aa: CASSSQRTGELFF

j_gene: TRBJ2-1
v_gene: TRBV5-1
abundance: many
len: 15
d_gene: .
CDR3nt: TGCGCCAGCAGCTGGGGACACCTCTCCTACAATGAGCAGTTCTTC
CDR3aa: CASSWGHLSYNEQFF

j_gene: TRBJ2-1
v_gene: TRBV5-4
abundance: few
len: 18
d_gene: TRBD2
CDR3nt: TGTGCCAGCAGCTACGACGCCAGACTAGCGGGAGGACTCAATGAGCAGTTCTTC
CDR3aa: CASSYDARLAGGLNEQFF

j_gene: TRBJ2-7
v_gene: TRBV7-8
abundance: many
len: 15
d_gene: .
CDR3nt: TGTGCCAGCAGCTTAGCGACTGTCTCCTCCTACGAGCAGTACTTC
CDR3aa: CASSLATVSSYEQYF

j_gene: TRBJ1-5
v_gene: TRBV28
abundance: many
len: 13
d_gene: .
CDR3nt: TGTGCCAGCAGTTCTTATAGCAATCAGCCCCAGCATTTT
CDR3aa: CASSSYSNQPQHF

j_gene: TRBJ2-7
v_gene: TRBV5-6
abundance: .
len: 12
d_gene: TRBD2
CDR3nt: TGTGCCAGCAGCAGACTAGCGGCCGAGCAGTACTTC
CDR3aa: CASSRLAAEQYF

j_gene: TRBJ2-3
v_gene: TRBV12-5
abundance: many
len: 16
d_gene: TRBD2
CDR3nt: TGTGCTAGTGGTTTGGTACTAGCGGAGGACACAGATACGCAGTATTTT
CDR3aa: CASGLVLAEDTDTQYF

j_gene: TRBJ2-7
v_gene: TRBV20-1
abundance: many
len: 14
d_gene: .
CDR3nt: TGCAGTGCTAGAACTGACCGTAATCCCTACGAGCAGTACTTC
CDR3aa: CSARTDRNPYEQYF

j_gene: TRBJ2-1
v_gene: TRBV20-1
abundance: many
len: 17
d_gene: .
CDR3nt: TGCAGTGCTAGGGACCATCTCAGTGGCGGGACTTACAATGAGCAGTTCTTC
CDR3aa: CSARDHLSGGTYNEQFF

j_gene: TRBJ2-7
v_gene: TRBV6-2/TRBV6-3
abundance: few
len: 19
d_gene: TRBD2
CDR3nt: TGTGCCAGCAGTGGCGTCCGACTAGCGGGATATACAAAACCCTACGAGCAGTACTTC
CDR3aa: CASSGVRLAGYTKPYEQYF

j_gene: TRBJ1-2
v_gene: TRBV7-8
abundance: many
len: 13
d_gene: .
CDR3nt: TGTGCCAGCAGCCCCAAAATTAACTATGGCTACACCTTC
CDR3aa: CASSPKINYGYTF

j_gene: TRBJ1-1
v_gene: TRBV9
abundance: few
len: 14
d_gene: .
CDR3nt: TGTGCCAGCAGCGTAGACGGGAGGGACACTGAAGCTTTCTTT
CDR3aa: CASSVDGRDTEAFF

j_gene: TRBJ1-2
v_gene: TRBV5-4
abundance: few
len: 14
d_gene: .
CDR3nt: TGTGCCAGCAGCCATCGGGGGAGCGACTATGGCTACACCTTC
CDR3aa: CASSHRGSDYGYTF

j_gene: TRBJ2-1
v_gene: TRBV28
abundance: many
len: 16
d_gene: TRBD2
CDR3nt: TGTGCCAGCAGTTCCATAGCGGGAGGTTCCTACAATGAGCAGTTCTTC
CDR3aa: CASSSIAGGSYNEQFF

j_gene: TRBJ1-1
v_gene: TRBV7-2
abundance: .
len: 16
d_gene: TRBD1
CDR3nt: TGTGCCAGCAGCTTCAACAGGGGACAGCTTTTCTATGAAGCTTTCTTT
CDR3aa: CASSFNRGQLFYEAFF

j_gene: TRBJ1-2
v_gene: TRBV9
abundance: many
len: 16
d_gene: TRBD1
CDR3nt: TGTGCCAGCAGCGTGGACAGGGAAGGGATTAACTATGGCTACACCTTC
CDR3aa: CASSVDREGINYGYTF

j_gene: TRBJ1-1
v_gene: TRBV30
abundance: many
len: 14
d_gene: .
CDR3nt: TGTGCCTGGATCCCAGCGGGCCTGAACACTGAAGCTTTCTTT
CDR3aa: CAWIPAGLNTEAFF

j_gene: TRBJ2-7
v_gene: TRBV7-2
abundance: .
len: 16
d_gene: TRBD2
CDR3nt: TGTGCCAGCAGCTGGGGACTAGCGGGAGCGCACTACGAGCAGTACTTC
CDR3aa: CASSWGLAGAHYEQYF

j_gene: TRBJ1-5
v_gene: TRBV28
abundance: few
len: 15
d_gene: .
CDR3nt: TGTGCCAGCAGTTTACAGGCTGGGCGCAATCAGCCCCAGCATTTT
CDR3aa: CASSLQAGRNQPQHF

j_gene: TRBJ1-6
v_gene: TRBV7-3
abundance: few
len: 14
d_gene: .
CDR3nt: TGTGCCAGCAGCCGAACAGGGACGTTATCACCCCTCCACTTT
CDR3aa: CASSRTGTLSPLHF

j_gene: TRBJ1-1
v_gene: TRBV5-1
abundance: many
len: 17
d_gene: TRBD1
CDR3nt: TGCGCCAGCAGCTTGGTCGGGACAGGGGCCATGAACACTGAAGCTTTCTTT
CDR3aa: CASSLVGTGAMNTEAFF

j_gene: TRBJ2-7
v_gene: TRBV29-1
abundance: many
len: 13
d_gene: TRBD2
CDR3nt: TGCAGCGTTGAGCCTAGCGGGACTTACGAGCAGTACTTC
CDR3aa: CSVEPSGTYEQYF

j_gene: TRBJ2-2
v_gene: TRBV11-3
abundance: few
len: 15
d_gene: .
CDR3nt: TGTGCCAGCAGCTTGGGGGGTTTGAGCACCGGGGAGCTGTTTTTT
CDR3aa: CASSLGGLSTGELFF

j_gene: TRBJ2-5
v_gene: TRBV11-2
abundance: many
len: 15
d_gene: .
CDR3nt: TGTGCCAGCAGCTTAGTAGCCTCGTACCAAGAGACCCAGTACTTC
CDR3aa: CASSLVASYQETQYF

j_gene: TRBJ1-1
v_gene: TRBV7-9
abundance: .
len: 13
d_gene: .
CDR3nt: TGTGCCAGCAGCCCCTCGACCAGGGCTGAAGCTTTCTTT
CDR3aa: CASSPSTRAEAFF

j_gene: TRBJ1-5
v_gene: TRBV19
abundance: few
len: 15
d_gene: TRBD1
CDR3nt: TGTGCCAGTAGTATTGAGAGACAGGGGAGTCAGCCCCAGCATTTT
CDR3aa: CASSIERQGSQPQHF

j_gene: TRBJ2-7
v_gene: TRBV11-2
abundance: many
len: 13
d_gene: .
CDR3nt: TGTGCCAGCAGCTTAGGGGAGACCTACGAGCAGTACTTC
CDR3aa: CASSLGETYEQYF

j_gene: TRBJ1-2
v_gene: TRBV5-1
abundance: .
len: 15
d_gene: .
CDR3nt: TGCGCCAGCAGCTTGGAAGGAGTGCTAAACTATGGCTACACCTTC
CDR3aa: CASSLEGVLNYGYTF

j_gene: TRBJ2-7
v_gene: TRBV4-3
abundance: many
len: 14
d_gene: .
CDR3nt: TGCGCCAGCAGCCAAGAGGCAGGGGTTTACGAGCAGTACTTC
CDR3aa: CASSQEAGVYEQYF

j_gene: TRBJ1-1
v_gene: TRBV20-1
abundance: many
len: 13
d_gene: TRBD1
CDR3nt: TGCAGTGCTCCCAGGGGGGCGAACACTGAAGCTTTCTTT
CDR3aa: CSAPRGANTEAFF

j_gene: TRBJ1-1
v_gene: TRBV28
abundance: many
len: 13
d_gene: .
CDR3nt: TGTGCCAGCAGCACGCCGCCGAACACTGAAGCTTTCTTT
CDR3aa: CASSTPPNTEAFF

j_gene: TRBJ2-1
v_gene: TRBV12-3/TRBV12-4
abundance: .
len: 17
d_gene: TRBD2
CDR3nt: TGTGCCAGCAGTCCCCCGGGACTAGCGGGCCTGCGTGATGAGCAGTTCTTC
CDR3aa: CASSPPGLAGLRDEQFF

j_gene: TRBJ2-7
v_gene: TRBV2
abundance: many
len: 10
d_gene: .
CDR3nt: TGTGCCAGCAGTGACACAGAGCAGTACTTC
CDR3aa: CASSDTEQYF

j_gene: TRBJ2-6
v_gene: TRBV12-3/TRBV12-4
abundance: .
len: 15
d_gene: .
CDR3nt: TGTGCCAGCAGAATCCTTCGCTCTGGGGCCAACGTCCTGACTTTC
CDR3aa: CASRILRSGANVLTF

j_gene: TRBJ1-2
v_gene: TRBV5-6
abundance: few
len: 13
d_gene: .
CDR3nt: TGTGCCAGCACCTCCGGACAGAACTATGGCTACACCTTC
CDR3aa: CASTSGQNYGYTF

j_gene: TRBJ2-4
v_gene: TRBV13
abundance: few
len: 17
d_gene: TRBD1
CDR3nt: TGTGCCAGCAGCCAGCCGGGACAGGGGGCGGCCAAAAACATTCAGTACTTC
CDR3aa: CASSQPGQGAAKNIQYF

j_gene: TRBJ2-1
v_gene: TRBV11-3
abundance: many
len: 11
d_gene: TRBD2
CDR3nt: TGTGCCAGCAGCCAGAGCGGGAGGGAGTTCTTC
CDR3aa: CASSQSGREFF

j_gene: TRBJ2-3
v_gene: TRBV9
abundance: .
len: 15
d_gene: TRBD2
CDR3nt: TGTGCCAGCAGCTTAGCTAGCGGGGAGATGGATACGCAGTATTTT
CDR3aa: CASSLASGEMDTQYF

j_gene: TRBJ2-7
v_gene: TRBV28
abundance: few
len: 12
d_gene: .
CDR3nt: TGTGCCAGCAGTTTATCCAGGTCGAAGCAGTACTTC
CDR3aa: CASSLSRSKQYF

j_gene: TRBJ2-5
v_gene: TRBV5-4
abundance: .
len: 15
d_gene: TRBD2
CDR3nt: TGTGCCAGCAGCACCACTAGCGGAGACCAAGAGACCCAGTACTTC
CDR3aa: CASSTTSGDQETQYF

j_gene: TRBJ1-1
v_gene: TRBV5-1
abundance: many
len: 15
d_gene: .
CDR3nt: TGCGCCAGCAGCGCCGTACAGGGAATGAACACTGAAGCTTTCTTT
CDR3aa: CASSAVQGMNTEAFF

j_gene: TRBJ1-2
v_gene: TRBV2
abundance: .
len: 17
d_gene: TRBD1
CDR3nt: TGTGCCAGCAGTACCGGGACAGGGCCTGCCGCTAACTATGGCTACACCTTC
CDR3aa: CASSTGTGPAANYGYTF

j_gene: TRBJ2-1
v_gene: TRBV27
abundance: .
len: 16
d_gene: TRBD2
CDR3nt: TGTGCCGGCAGTTTGAGGAAGCGGGAGATCTACAATGAGCAGTTCTTC
CDR3aa: CAGSLRKREIYNEQFF

j_gene: TRBJ2-7
v_gene: TRBV20-1
abundance: many
len: 15
d_gene: .
CDR3nt: TGCAGTGCTAGAGAGGGAATGGGGAGTGGATACGAGCAGTACTTC
CDR3aa: CSAREGMGSGYEQYF

j_gene: TRBJ1-1
v_gene: TRBV25-1
abundance: many
len: 14
d_gene: .
CDR3nt: TGTGCCAGCACCGACCACGGGGGCGCCCCTGAAGCTTTCTTT
CDR3aa: CASTDHGGAPEAFF

j_gene: TRBJ2-7
v_gene: TRBV18
abundance: few
len: 14
d_gene: TRBD2
CDR3nt: TGTGCCAGCCCTTACGGACTAGCTTCCTACGAGCAGTACTTC
CDR3aa: CASPYGLASYEQYF

j_gene: TRBJ1-2
v_gene: TRBV12-3/TRBV12-4
abundance: .
len: 16
d_gene: .
CDR3nt: TGTGCCAGCAGACAATTCCCGGGACTGTCGAACTATGGCTACACCTTC
CDR3aa: CASRQFPGLSNYGYTF

j_gene: TRBJ2-3
v_gene: TRBV20-1
abundance: .
len: 15
d_gene: TRBD2
CDR3nt: TGCAGTGCCCCAACGCCTAGCGGGAGTGCAGATACGCAGTATTTT
CDR3aa: CSAPTPSGSADTQYF

j_gene: TRBJ2-3
v_gene: TRBV9
abundance: .
len: 16
d_gene: .
CDR3nt: TGTGCCAGCAGCGGAGGAGTGGCGGGTGGGACAGATACGCAGTATTTT
CDR3aa: CASSGGVAGGTDTQYF